This TCR beta chain stems from a study of T cells in Graves' hyperthyroidism and ophthalmopathy. Study details: Initial diagnosis, before any treatment, was when peripheral blood was collected. Overall study results and limits: Blood also held most thyroid clonotypes expanded beyond 0.001.

What was amplified from RNA transcripts were TCR beta CDR3 regions. The HTBI set primed first-round TCR CDR3 RT-PCR. TCRdb analysed the multiplex PCR reads with MiXCR anew, one entry per CDR3 protein. This table has some 500,000 distinct CDR3 sequences, approximately 14% appearing once. This clonotype was counted at least ten times. What it binds is not known. Absent ophthalmopathy progression within 18 months defined stable Graves' hyperthyroidism. The CDR3 runs to 13 residues. V shed 3 bases and J shed 9 bases, with 12 bases lying between them. The origin of this receptor is a woman under 30 with Graves' hyperthyroidism. The chain employs TRBV12-3 or TRBV12-4 and TRBJ2-1; D may be TRBD1 (6 bases). Sequenced: blood. The CDR3 nucleotides read TGTGCCAGCAGTTTGACAGGTTTCGGTGAGCAGTTCTTC. This encodes CASSLTGFGEQFF.